This TCR beta chain was obtained from a study of technical replicates of blood from a few donors. The protocol was immunoSEQ multiplex PCR, while the TCRdb copy is restricted to in-frame clones and leaves out a portion. The sample has about 84,000 clones; just over 90% are singletons. This clone was detected only a few times. CDR1 is MDHEN and CDR2 is SYDVKM in the germline V gene. The CDR3 extends over 12 amino acids. V was trimmed by 6 bases and J by 3 bases, leaving 8 bases between them. Sequencing input: T cells isolated from PBMCs. The source is a human donor in good health. This chain links TRBV28 with TRBJ1-2, with TRBD1 as a possible D gene (5 bases). In DNA, the CDR3 is TGTGCCAGCAGGCCCAGGGACTATGGCTACACCTTC. Translated, it gives CASRPRDYGYTF.